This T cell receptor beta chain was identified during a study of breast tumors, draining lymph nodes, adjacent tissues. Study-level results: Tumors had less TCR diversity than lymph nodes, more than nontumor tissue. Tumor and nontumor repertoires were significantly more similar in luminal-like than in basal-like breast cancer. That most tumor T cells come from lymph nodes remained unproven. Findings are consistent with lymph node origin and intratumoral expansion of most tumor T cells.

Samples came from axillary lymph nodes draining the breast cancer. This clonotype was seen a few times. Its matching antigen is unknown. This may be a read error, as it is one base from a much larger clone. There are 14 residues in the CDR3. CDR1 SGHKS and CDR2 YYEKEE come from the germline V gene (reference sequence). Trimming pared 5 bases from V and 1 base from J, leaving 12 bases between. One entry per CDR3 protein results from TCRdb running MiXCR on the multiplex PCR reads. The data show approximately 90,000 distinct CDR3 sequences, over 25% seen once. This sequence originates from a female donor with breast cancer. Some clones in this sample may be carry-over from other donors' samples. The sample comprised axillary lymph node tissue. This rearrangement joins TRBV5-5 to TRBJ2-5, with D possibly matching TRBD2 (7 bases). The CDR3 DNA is TGTGCCAGCAGGGGGGGGGACACCCAAGAGACCCAGTACTTC. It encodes CASRGGDTQETQYF.